This T cell receptor (beta chain) was found in a study of blood T cell repertoires in COVID-19. In the study overall: There were acute and convalescent COVID-19 samples, and they came from the United States, Italy and Spain. T cells, B-cell-depleted T cells, or PBMCs provided the cDNA or gDNA that served as material.

In the original analysis: For nucleated cells, counts were estimated from reference gene primer amplification. Measured with immunoSEQ multiplex PCR; TCRdb has only the in-frame clones, and not every one. Clone size and the V and J calls come from that table; the DNA yielded D and trimming. The repertoire holds 59,000 or so clones, with about nine tenths as singletons. The CDR3 extends over 12 amino acids. From germline, CDR1 is SGHVS and CDR2 FQNEAQ. Trimming shortened V by 5 bases and J by 4 bases, and 8 bases separated the two germline ends. Sequencing was done on a sample of peripheral blood. This chain connects TRBV7-8 to TRBJ2-5; D remains ambiguous. This TCR was sampled from a human donor in a cohort sampled during active COVID-19. The CDR3 nucleotides read TGTGCCAGCAGCCCGGTCCCAGAGACCCAGTACTTC. This translates into CASSPVPETQYF.